This passage covers 9 T cell receptor beta chains from one sample sequenced in a study of OX40 agonist ivuxolimab in advanced cancers. TCRdb's table, derived via immunoSEQ multiplex PCR, lists solely in-frame clones and lacks some. The data contain tens of thousands of clones, around 86% of them singletons. The sequencing here drew on CD4+ or CD8+ T cells sorted from blood, taken in a trial of the OX40 agonist ivuxolimab. The receptors derive from an adult with an advanced solid tumor such as melanoma, head and neck, liver or kidney cancer.

The genes are TRBV2 and TRBJ2-7; D is possibly TRBD2 (6 bases). This CDR3 has 13 amino acids. Germline V lookup: CDR1 SNHLY, CDR2 FYNNEI. For the CDR3, the DNA is TGTGCGATACCGGGACTTGGGGGCTACGAGCAGTACTTC. Its translation is CAIPGLGGYEQYF.

V usage is TRBV18 and J usage is TRBJ2-7; D might be TRBD1 or TRBD2, each matching 6 bases. The CDR3 extends over 16 amino acids. The germline V gene has CDR1 KGHSH and CDR2 LQKENI. V was trimmed by 3 bases and J by 4 bases, leaving 19 bases between them. DNA for the CDR3: TGTGCCAGCTCACCGGGGCTGACAGGAGGAGGGTACGAGCAGTACTTC. Its translation is CASSPGLTGGGYEQYF.

CDR3 in amino acids: CASSLAPNRLAGVYTQYF. CDR3 in DNA: TGTGCCAGCAGCTTAGCCCCGAATCGACTAGCGGGAGTGTATACGCAGTATTTT. The V gene is TRBV7-9, the J gene TRBJ2-3; the match to TRBD2 covers 12 bases. The CDR3 covers 18 residues. V trimming: 0 bases; J trimming: 7 bases; junction bases outside the gene matches: 11. CDR1 is SEHNR and CDR2 is FQNEAQ in the germline V gene (reference sequence).

V usage is TRBV10-3 and J usage is TRBJ2-7; D possibly corresponds to TRBD1 (5 bases). The CDR3 has 13 residues. Germline CDR1 and CDR2: ENHRY and SYGVKD. V was pared by 5 bases and J by 3 bases, with 11 bases between. The CDR3 coding sequence is TGTGCCATCAGTCCGACAGCCCGCTACGAGCAGTACTTC. The encoded protein is CAISPTARYEQYF.

This sequence joins TRBV28 and TRBJ1-1; 8 nucleotides line up with TRBD1. CDR1 MDHEN and CDR2 SYDVKM come from the germline V gene. Unmatched junction bases numbered 9, after V lost 4 bases and J lost 2 bases. The CDR3 totals 16 residues. CDR3 loop: CASSSAGQGPNTEAFF. The CDR3 nucleotides are TGTGCCAGCAGTTCAGCCGGACAGGGACCCAACACTGAAGCTTTCTTT.

This clone was observed a single time. This chain connects TRBV7-2 to TRBJ2-7; D gene uncertain. The germline V gene has CDR1 SGHTA and CDR2 FQGNSA. This CDR3 is 12 amino acids long. V dropped 4 bases and J dropped 4 bases, with 8 bases sitting between them. The CDR3 DNA is TGTGCCAGCAGCTCCGTCGGATACGAGCAGTACTTC. Protein: CASSSVGYEQYF.

The CDR3 DNA is TGTGCCAGCAGTATCGGATGGACAGGGAACGAGCAGTACTTC. Protein: CASSIGWTGNEQYF. The chain is built from TRBV6-5 and TRBJ2-7; 8 bases line up with TRBD1. The CDR3 contains 14 residues. The germline CDR1 and CDR2 sequences are MNHEY and SVGAGI. V lost 5 bases, J lost 5 bases, and 8 bases stayed unmatched.

The chain joins TRBV27 to TRBJ1-5; 10 nucleotides agree with TRBD1. The CDR3 runs 18 residues. Germline V gives CDR1 MNHEY, CDR2 SMNVEV (reference sequence). Trimming took 8 bases from V and 0 from J; bases not matched to a gene: 13. The CDR3 reads CASGYRDRGLGSNQPQHF. The CDR3 bases are TGTGCCAGCGGATACCGGGACAGGGGCTTGGGTAGCAATCAGCCCCAGCATTTT.

This chain connects TRBV18 to TRBJ1-1; D may be TRBD1 (5 bases). CDR1 is KGHSH, CDR2 LQKENI, per germline. V gave up 8 bases and J gave up 1 base, with 14 bases separating them. The length of the CDR3 is 14 residues. The CDR3 nucleotides are TGTGCCAGCCTGGTCCAGCAGGGGAACACTGAAGCTTTCTTT. Its protein is CASLVQQGNTEAFF. The complete variable domain, with remaining parts taken from reference TRBV18 and TRBJ1-1, reads NAGVMQNPRHLVRRRGQEARLRCSPMKGHSHVYWYRQLPEEGLKFMVYLQKENIIDESGMPKERFSAEFPKEGPSILRIQQVVRGDSAAYFCASLVQQGNTEAFFGQGTRLTVV.